This T cell receptor (beta chain) is drawn from a study of T cells in Graves' hyperthyroidism and ophthalmopathy. Patients were aged 18 to 65, had disease duration under 2 months, and had newly diagnosed hyperthyroidism. TCR beta CDR3 regions were amplified from RNA transcripts. A set of HTBI primers served as the primers for a first-round RT-PCR of the TCR CDR3. TCRdb reanalysed the multiplex PCR reads using MiXCR and keeps one entry per CDR3 protein. The table records fewer than 900,000 distinct CDR3 sequences, around 20% of them present only once. The CDR3 is 16 residues long. Per the germline V gene, CDR1 is LNHDA and CDR2 is SQIVND (reference sequence). V was clipped by 3 bases and J by 3 bases; unmatched bases: 6. In this sample, this clonotype turned up once. Its antigen is not identified. Notes on the study in general: Blood also contained most expanded thyroid clonotypes above 0.001.

The chain carries TRBV19 and TRBJ2-2, with 8 bases that match TRBD1. The specimen sequenced was blood. This TCR was sampled from a woman between 50 and 59 years old with Graves' hyperthyroidism that later progressed to Graves' ophthalmopathy. CDR3 loop: CASSIRQGADTGELFF. The CDR3 DNA is TGTGCCAGTAGTATTCGGCAGGGGGCGGACACCGGGGAGCTGTTTTTT.